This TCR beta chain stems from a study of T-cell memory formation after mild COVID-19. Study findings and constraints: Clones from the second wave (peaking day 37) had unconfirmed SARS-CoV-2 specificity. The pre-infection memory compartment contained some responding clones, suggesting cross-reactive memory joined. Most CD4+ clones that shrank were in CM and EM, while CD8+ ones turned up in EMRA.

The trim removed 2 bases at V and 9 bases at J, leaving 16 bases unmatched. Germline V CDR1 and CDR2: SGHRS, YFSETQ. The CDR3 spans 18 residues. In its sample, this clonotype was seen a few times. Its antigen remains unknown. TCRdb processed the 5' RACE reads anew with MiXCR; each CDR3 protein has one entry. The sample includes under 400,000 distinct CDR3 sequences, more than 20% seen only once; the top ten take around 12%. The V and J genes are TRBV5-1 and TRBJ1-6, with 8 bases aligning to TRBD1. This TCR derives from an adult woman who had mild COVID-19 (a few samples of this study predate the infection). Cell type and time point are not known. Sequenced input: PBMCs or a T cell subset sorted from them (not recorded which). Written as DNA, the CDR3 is TGCGCCAGCAGCTTAGGGACAGGAAGGGGAGCTTGGGGTTCACCCCTCCACTTT. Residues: CASSLGTGRGAWGSPLHF.